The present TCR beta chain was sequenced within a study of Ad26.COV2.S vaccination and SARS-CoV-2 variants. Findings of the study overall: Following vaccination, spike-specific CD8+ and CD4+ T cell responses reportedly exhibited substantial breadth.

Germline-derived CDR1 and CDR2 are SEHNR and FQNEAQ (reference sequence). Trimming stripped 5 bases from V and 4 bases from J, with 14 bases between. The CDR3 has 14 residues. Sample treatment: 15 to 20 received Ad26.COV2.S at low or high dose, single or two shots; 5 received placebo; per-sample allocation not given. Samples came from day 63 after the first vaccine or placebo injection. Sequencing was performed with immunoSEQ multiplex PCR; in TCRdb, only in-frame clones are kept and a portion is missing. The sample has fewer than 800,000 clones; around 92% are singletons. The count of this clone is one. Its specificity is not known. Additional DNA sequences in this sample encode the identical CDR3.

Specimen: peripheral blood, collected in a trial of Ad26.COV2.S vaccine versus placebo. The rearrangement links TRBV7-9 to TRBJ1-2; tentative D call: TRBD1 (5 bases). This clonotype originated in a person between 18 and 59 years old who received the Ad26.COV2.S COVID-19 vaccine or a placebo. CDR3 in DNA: TGTGCCAGCAGCCGAGGGACCGCGAGCTATGGCTACACCTTC. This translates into CASSRGTASYGYTF.